The source of this T cell receptor beta chain is a study of response to subunit inactivated influenza vaccine. The CDR3 totals 16 residues. V shed 2 bases, J shed 0 bases, and the junction held 4 bases outside the gene matches. TCRdb re-analysed the RT-PCR reads in MiXCR, keeping a single row per CDR3 protein. The table lists some 570,000 distinct CDR3 sequences, approximately 10% of them singletons. This sample was also put to use in a study of T cells expressing NK-cell markers. That paper states: The TCR beta cDNA came from 5'RACE template switching with UMIs. Serological testing identified most of the eight sequenced donors as HCMV-seropositive and one as seronegative. In about 6 donors, dominant NKG2C+ clonotypes were about 1.0-8% of CD8+ T cells. Expanded NKG2C+ T cell clones had unclear HCMV specificity.

This material consisted of PBMCs from blood, taken on the day of vaccination. V gene TRBV12-3 or TRBV12-4 combines with J gene TRBJ2-5, with 9 bases matching TRBD1. This TCR came from a man aged 45-65 years who received an inactivated influenza vaccine. CDR3 coding DNA: TGTGCCAGCAGTTTATCGGGACAGGGCTACCAAGAGACCCAGTACTTC. This encodes CASSLSGQGYQETQYF.